This TCR beta chain was captured in a study of blood T cell repertoires in COVID-19. About the study: PBMCs, B-cell-depleted T cells, or T cells were the source of the cDNA or gDNA that made up the material.

Clones were sequenced by immunoSEQ multiplex PCR, and TCRdb holds only the in-frame ones, with some missing. The sample includes approximately 15,000 clones, about 90% of them seen just once. The CDR3 has 11 amino acids. Trimming left V 2 bases short and J 6 bases short, with 4 bases between. This clone is a singleton in its sample. Sequences were obtained from peripheral blood. V gene TRBV12-3 or TRBV12-4 combines with J gene TRBJ2-5; D unclear. The clonotype comes from a man in his sixties with active COVID-19. The CDR3 DNA reads as TGTGCCAGCAGTTTACAAAAGACCCAGTACTTC. Translating gives CASSLQKTQYF.